This T cell receptor (beta chain) emerged from a study of beta chain features in type 1 diabetes. General observations from the study: Shorter TCRB CDR3s, moderately but significantly so, marked every one of the four CD4+ subsets in Type 1 diabetes patients. In patients and controls equally, PCR might favor templates that are shorter.

Note on this clone: Its specificity is unknown.

Sequencing targeted expressed TCRB transcripts, as all isolated RNA had been reverse transcribed. Profiling relied on immunoSEQ multiplex PCR, and the TCRdb table lists in-frame clones only, not all of them. Here the sample spans 300,000 or so clones, 14% being singletons. In germline, CDR1 is SGDLS, CDR2 YYNGEE. The CDR3 is made up of 17 amino acids. V shed 4 bases and J shed 5 bases, with 21 bases lying between them. Every single donor gave one heparinised blood draw, and these averaged roughly 100 mL. V and J are TRBV9 and TRBJ2-2, with D hard to call. The receptor was derived from a man aged 25 to 45 with type 1 diabetes. Sequenced input: naive CD4+ T cells from blood. The CDR3 here is CASSPRLGSVSTGELFF. For the CDR3, the DNA is TGTGCCAGCAGCCCCCGTCTAGGTAGTGTATCGACCGGGGAGCTGTTTTTT.